The 27 T cell receptor beta chains in this list originate from one sample, sequenced in a study of T cell changes during pregnancy in multiple sclerosis. The data were produced by immunoSEQ multiplex PCR, yet TCRdb's version contains in-frame clones alone and is incomplete. The table lists approximately 110,000 clones, 91% of them singletons, with less than 4.5% in the top ten. The sequenced sample was peripheral blood, obtained after pregnancy. The receptor set was obtained from a female donor with multiple sclerosis, enrolled in a pregnancy study.

The rearrangement uses TRBV5-6 and TRBJ1-2; no clear D. Trimming stripped 2 bases from V and 4 bases from J, with 12 bases between. Germline V gene sequence: CDR1 SGHDT, CDR2 YYEEEE. This CDR3 region has 14 residues. DNA for the CDR3: TGTGCCAGCAGCTTCCCTACCGAGATCTATGGCTACACCTTC. Translated, it gives CASSFPTEIYGYTF.

This clone has a single count. The chain links TRBV5-6 to TRBJ2-6; 7 nucleotides agree with TRBD1. CDR1 and CDR2 (germline): SGHDT, YYEEEE. The CDR3 has 18 residues. V dropped 2 bases and J dropped 0; count of bases not matched to a gene: 8. The chain's CDR3 is CASSFPDRLSSGANVLTF. The CDR3 nucleotides read TGTGCCAGCAGCTTTCCGGACAGGCTTAGCTCTGGGGCCAACGTCCTGACTTTC.

The chain has TRBV10-3 and TRBJ2-5; 10 nucleotides match TRBD2. Germline V gene sequence: CDR1 ENHRY, CDR2 SYGVKD. Losses at the gene ends were 8 bases for V and 4 bases for J; bases not matched to a gene: 16. This CDR3 region has 17 residues. CDR3 sequence: CAIRGGSGGLMGETQYF. CDR3 coding DNA: TGTGCCATCCGCGGGGGTAGCGGGGGGCTTATGGGAGAGACCCAGTACTTC.

The chain uses TRBV30 and TRBJ1-2, with 7 bases aligning to TRBD1. With 0 bases clipped from V and 1 base from J, the junction kept 20 bases outside the gene matches. CDR3 length: 20 amino acids. Germline V gene sequence: CDR1 GTSNPN, CDR2 SVGIG (reference sequence). This CDR3 is CAWSVRQQFTGVRINYGYTF. Written as DNA, the CDR3 is TGTGCCTGGAGTGTAAGACAACAATTCACAGGGGTACGAATTAACTATGGCTACACCTTC.

The gene calls are TRBV27 and TRBJ2-3; perhaps TRBD2 as D (7 bases). The CDR3 extends over 16 amino acids. V was trimmed by 6 bases and J by 5 bases, leaving 21 bases between them. Per the germline V gene, CDR1 is MNHEY and CDR2 is SMNVEV (reference sequence). CDR3 DNA: TGTGCCAGCAGGGCCCCCAGGGGCGGGGGCCTAGATACGCAGTATTTT. It codes for CASRAPRGGGLDTQYF.

The chain is built from TRBV12-5 and TRBJ2-7; D is possibly TRBD1 (6 bases). Germline CDR1 LGHNT, CDR2 FRNRAP. The V gene lost 6 bases and the J gene lost 6 bases, with 21 bases spanning the gap. CDR3 size: 15 residues. CDR3 in amino acids: CASGRGATGNPEQYF. As DNA, the CDR3 is TGTGCTAGTGGCCGCGGTGCGACAGGCAATCCCGAGCAGTACTTC.

This rearrangement joins TRBV4-2 to TRBJ2-1; the D is unclear. Deletions cut 2 bases from V and 9 bases from J, with 14 bases between. Germline-derived CDR1 and CDR2 are LGHNA and YNFKEQ. This CDR3 is 14 amino acids long. The CDR3 bases are TGTGCCAGCAGCCAAACTCTAGGTGTCAGTGAGCAGTTCTTC. Its translation: CASSQTLGVSEQFF.

For the CDR3, the DNA is TGTGCCTGGAGTGCAGGGACAGCTAATAGCAATCAGCCCCAGCATTTT. It specifies CAWSAGTANSNQPQHF. The chain couples TRBV30 to TRBJ1-5; 7 nucleotides align to TRBD1. Per the germline V gene, CDR1 is GTSNPN and CDR2 is SVGIG (reference sequence). This CDR3 contains 16 residues. Trimming at V came to 1 base and at J to 0 bases, leaving 6 bases not matched to a gene.

The chain uses TRBV7-9 and TRBJ2-7; TRBD1 matches at 8 bases. CDR1 and CDR2 (germline): SEHNR, FQNEAQ (reference sequence). CDR3 size: 15 residues. V dropped 5 bases and J dropped 0; count of bases not matched to a gene: 6. CDR3 sequence: CASSPRTGNSYEQYF. CDR3 bases: TGTGCCAGCAGCCCCCGGACAGGGAACTCCTACGAGCAGTACTTC.

This chain joins TRBV9 and TRBJ2-3; D is undetermined. The CDR3 consists of 15 residues. Germline values: CDR1 SGDLS, CDR2 YYNGEE. The V gene lost 3 bases and the J gene lost 2 bases, with 13 bases spanning the gap. As DNA, the CDR3 is TGTGCCAGCAGCGCCGAACACCTCCCCACAGATACGCAGTATTTT. It codes for CASSAEHLPTDTQYF.

The chain recombines TRBV14 with TRBJ2-7, with TRBD1 matching 7 bases. This CDR3 spans 14 amino acids. Germline V gene lookup returns CDR1 SGHDN and CDR2 FVKESK. The trim removed 1 base at V and 4 bases at J, leaving 4 bases unmatched. The CDR3: CASSQVSRGYEQYF. In nucleotides, the CDR3 is TGTGCCAGCAGCCAAGTATCCAGGGGGTACGAGCAGTACTTC.

This chain links TRBV10-3 with TRBJ1-1; 9 positions match TRBD1. V lost 6 bases to trimming and J lost 3 bases; unmatched junction nucleotides: 2. The germline gives CDR1 ENHRY, CDR2 SYGVKD. The CDR3 is made up of 13 amino acids. CDR3 loop: CAISDRGYTEAFF. The CDR3 DNA reads as TGTGCCATCAGCGACAGGGGGTACACTGAAGCTTTCTTT.

This chain connects TRBV27 to TRBJ1-1, with D unresolved. V was cut by 3 bases and J by 4 bases, with 12 bases left in between. The CDR3 is made up of 14 amino acids. CDR1 and CDR2 from the germline V gene are MNHEY and SMNVEV (reference sequence). The DNA for the CDR3 is TGTGCCAGCAGTTTGAATTCGGGGTTCACTGAAGCTTTCTTT. Its protein product is CASSLNSGFTEAFF.

The chain joins TRBV6-5 to TRBJ1-3, with D tentatively TRBD1 (6 bases). This CDR3 has 16 amino acids. V lost 0 bases and J 0 bases, leaving 9 bases between the germline ends. Germline loops: CDR1 MNHEY, CDR2 SVGAGI. DNA for the CDR3: TGTGCCAGCAGTTACTCGGGACAACTCTCTGGAAACACCATATATTTT. This encodes CASSYSGQLSGNTIYF.

The rearrangement uses TRBV12-5 and TRBJ1-1; a possible D gene is TRBD1 (5 bases). V lost 2 bases to trimming and J lost 7 bases, with 14 bases between them. Germline-derived CDR1 and CDR2 are LGHNT and FRNRAP. The CDR3 runs 14 residues. The CDR3 protein is CASGLPRQTDEAFF. The DNA for the CDR3 is TGTGCTAGTGGTTTGCCGCGACAGACTGATGAAGCTTTCTTT. Full variable domain (missing parts from reference TRBV12-5 and TRBJ1-1): DARVTQTPRHKVTEMGQEVTMRCQPILGHNTVFWYRQTMMQGLELLAYFRNRAPLDDSGMPKDRFSAEMPDATLATLKIQPSEPRDSAVYFCASGLPRQTDEAFFGQGTRLTVV.

This sequence joins TRBV27 and TRBJ1-1, with D hard to call. Trimming stripped 2 bases from V and 7 bases from J, with 8 bases between. This CDR3 spans 12 amino acids. CDR1 and CDR2 (germline): MNHEY, SMNVEV (reference sequence). Here the CDR3 reads CASSLRPGEAFF. CDR3 sequence (DNA): TGTGCCAGCAGTTTACGGCCGGGTGAAGCTTTCTTT.

V usage is TRBV30 and J usage is TRBJ2-7; 13 bases match TRBD2. The CDR3 covers 15 residues. Losses at the gene ends were 2 bases for V and 2 bases for J; bases not matched to a gene: 3. Germline CDR1 GTSNPN, CDR2 SVGIG (reference sequence). Here the CDR3 reads CAWSRGTSGAYEQYF. In nucleotides, the CDR3 is TGTGCCTGGAGTAGAGGGACTAGCGGGGCCTACGAGCAGTACTTC.

V is TRBV4-2 and J is TRBJ1-1; tentatively, D is TRBD1 (5 bases). V was pared by 0 bases and J by 1 base, with 9 bases between. The CDR3 has 15 amino acids. Per germline, CDR1 LGHNA and CDR2 YNFKEQ. CDR3 bases: TGTGCCAGCAGCCAAGATCGGCAGGGGAACACTGAAGCTTTCTTT. Translating gives CASSQDRQGNTEAFF.

The chain carries TRBV6-5 and TRBJ2-4; 9 positions agree with TRBD1. This CDR3 is 13 amino acids long. Germline V gene lookup returns CDR1 MNHEY and CDR2 SVGAGI. The ends lost 6 bases at V and 7 bases at J; junction bases unmatched: 4. CDR3 amino acids: CASSGTGRNIQYF. The CDR3 DNA sequence: TGTGCCAGCAGCGGGACAGGGAGGAACATTCAGTACTTC.

The chain employs TRBV28 and TRBJ1-2; D is perhaps TRBD1 (6 bases). V lost 6 bases, J lost 5 bases, and 19 bases lay in between. Germline V CDR1 and CDR2: MDHEN, SYDVKM. The CDR3 consists of 15 residues. CDR3: CASRPSTGRRYGYTF. DNA for the CDR3: TGTGCCAGCAGACCTTCCACAGGGCGAAGGTATGGCTACACCTTC.

The chain joins TRBV5-5 to TRBJ2-7; 12 nucleotides match TRBD2. The ends lost 4 bases at V and 7 bases at J; junction bases unmatched: 12. CDR1 and CDR2 (germline): SGHKS, YYEKEE (reference sequence). This CDR3 is 16 amino acids long. The CDR3 loop is CASSQTQLAGGWEQYF. Here the CDR3 DNA reads TGTGCCAGCAGCCAAACCCAACTAGCGGGGGGTTGGGAGCAGTACTTC.

V is TRBV29-1 and J is TRBJ1-4; D is ambiguous. The CDR3 spans 11 residues. CDR1 and CDR2 from the germline V gene are SQVTM and ANQGSEA. Trimming cost V 6 bases and J 7 bases, with 9 bases left between them. CDR3 region: CSVGVSEKLFF. The CDR3 region has the DNA TGCAGCGTAGGAGTGAGTGAAAAACTGTTTTTT.

This clone was recorded only once. V usage is TRBV4-1 and J usage is TRBJ1-1; TRBD1 is a possible D gene (5 bases). The CDR3 sequence is 14 residues long. Trimming pared 6 bases from V and 6 bases from J, leaving 17 bases between. Per germline, CDR1 MGHRA and CDR2 YSYEKL. CDR3 coding DNA: TGCGCCAGCAGACATGCAGGGAGGACCCCTGAAGCTTTCTTT. This sequence encodes CASRHAGRTPEAFF.

In this sample, this clone turned up a few times. The CDR3 coding sequence is TGCAGTGCTCCGTGGGAGGAAAAACTGTTTTTT. Translation gives CSAPWEEKLFF. The V and J genes are TRBV20-1 and TRBJ1-4; no definite D call. The germline V and J ends were trimmed by 5 bases and 8 bases, with 9 bases remaining between them. The germline gives CDR1 DFQATT, CDR2 SNEGSKA (reference sequence). This CDR3 has 11 residues.

This clone appeared a few times. The genes are TRBV12-5 and TRBJ1-1, with D unclear. This CDR3 contains 16 residues. The V gene lost 0 bases and the J gene lost 1 base, with 12 bases spanning the gap. The germline V gene encodes CDR1 LGHNT and CDR2 FRNRAP. The CDR3 bases are TGTGCTAGTGGTTTGGTACTTGGTGACTGGAACACTGAAGCTTTCTTT. This translates into CASGLVLGDWNTEAFF.

J is TRBJ1-2 and V is TRBV14, with TRBD1 as a possible D gene (6 bases). The V gene's germline CDR1 is SGHDN and CDR2 FVKESK. V lost 1 base and J 6 bases, leaving 15 bases between the germline ends. This CDR3 is 15 amino acids long. DNA for the CDR3: TGTGCCAGCAGCCAAGTCAGGGGCAGCAATGATGGCTACACCTTC. Protein: CASSQVRGSNDGYTF.

This chain uses TRBV7-6 with TRBJ2-3, with TRBD2 matching over 10 bases. V lost 5 bases and J lost 5; bases outside the gene matches: 4. The length of the CDR3 is 14 residues. Germline V gene lookup returns CDR1 SGHVS and CDR2 FNYEAQ. The CDR3 loop reads CASSARLAGDTQYF. CDR3 nucleotide sequence: TGTGCCAGCAGCGCCCGACTAGCGGGAGATACGCAGTATTTT. The full variable domain, in which reference TRBV7-6 and TRBJ2-3 provide the parts outside the CDR3, is GAGVSQSPRYKVTKRGQDVALRCDPISGHVSLYWYRQALGQGPEFLTYFNYEAQQDKSGLPNDRFSAERPEGSISTLTIQRTEQRDSAMYRCASSARLAGDTQYFGPGTRLTVL.